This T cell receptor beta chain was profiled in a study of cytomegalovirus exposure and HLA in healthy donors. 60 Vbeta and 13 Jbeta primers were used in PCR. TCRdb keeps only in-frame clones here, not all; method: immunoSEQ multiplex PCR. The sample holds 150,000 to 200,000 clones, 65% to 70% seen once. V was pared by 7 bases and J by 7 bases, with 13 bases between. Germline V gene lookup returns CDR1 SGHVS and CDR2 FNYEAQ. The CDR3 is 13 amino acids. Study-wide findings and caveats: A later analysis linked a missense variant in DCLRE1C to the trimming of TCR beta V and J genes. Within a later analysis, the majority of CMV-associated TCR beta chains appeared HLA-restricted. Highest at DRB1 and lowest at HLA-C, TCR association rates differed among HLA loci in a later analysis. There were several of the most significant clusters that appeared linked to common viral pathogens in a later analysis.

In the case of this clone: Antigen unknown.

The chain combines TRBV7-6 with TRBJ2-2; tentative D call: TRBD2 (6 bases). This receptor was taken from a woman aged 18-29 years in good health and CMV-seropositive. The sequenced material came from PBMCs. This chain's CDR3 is CASKPGGNGELFF. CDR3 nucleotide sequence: TGTGCCAGCAAGCCCGGGGGTAACGGGGAGCTGTTTTTT.